Shown below are 12 T cell receptor beta chains from a single sample sequenced in a study of T cells in Graves' hyperthyroidism and ophthalmopathy. Amplification of TCR beta CDR3 regions used RNA as the template. Using the HTBI primer set, a first-round RT-PCR was run on the TCR CDR3. TCRdb ran MiXCR on the multiplex PCR reads and lists one entry per CDR3 protein. The table shows 490,000 or so distinct CDR3 sequences, with roughly 22% occurring only once. Sequenced: blood. The origin of the receptors is a woman in her 70s with Graves' ophthalmopathy.

The chain employs TRBV3-1 and TRBJ1-3, with D hard to call. Per germline, CDR1 LGHDT and CDR2 YNNKEL (reference sequence). This CDR3 has 15 residues. The germline V and J ends were trimmed by 4 bases and 0 bases, with 10 bases remaining between them. CDR3 nucleotide sequence: TGTGCCAGCAGCCCTACAGAGGTCTCTGGAAACACCATATATTTT. Translating gives CASSPTEVSGNTIYF.

In DNA form, the CDR3 reads TGTGCCAGCAGTTGGGGGGGGACAGGGAGCCACAATGAGCAGTTCTTC. Protein product: CASSWGGTGSHNEQFF. The genes are TRBV28 and TRBJ2-1, with 9 bases identical to TRBD1. The CDR3 sequence is 16 residues long. Trimming removed 4 bases from V and 5 bases from J; junction bases left unmatched: 9. From germline, CDR1 is MDHEN and CDR2 SYDVKM.

The J gene is TRBJ1-1, the V gene TRBV11-1, with no clear D. The CDR3 loop spans 18 amino acids. The V gene lost 3 bases and the J gene lost 1 base, with 21 bases spanning the gap. Per the germline V gene, CDR1 is SGHAT and CDR2 is FQDESV (reference sequence). The CDR3 DNA is TGTGCCAGCAGCTTCTCGAGGTTCAGGACCGCGGGGAACACTGAAGCTTTCTTT. It translates to CASSFSRFRTAGNTEAFF.

This clonotype was recorded many times. The chain combines TRBV12-3 or TRBV12-4 with TRBJ2-1, with 7 bases fitting TRBD1. The ends lost 5 bases at V and 3 bases at J; junction bases unmatched: 4. This CDR3 contains 14 residues. CDR3 sequence: CASSPGQHYNEQFF. CDR3 in DNA: TGTGCCAGCAGTCCGGGACAGCACTACAATGAGCAGTTCTTC.

J is TRBJ2-2 and V is TRBV27; 7 bases align to TRBD2. V was pared by 6 bases and J by 4 bases, with 8 bases of the junction left unmatched. This CDR3 has 15 residues. CDR1 and CDR2 (germline): MNHEY, SMNVEV (reference sequence). CDR3 sequence (DNA): TGTGCCAGCAGCCCGACTAGCAGTGTCACCGGGGAGCTGTTTTTT. Residues: CASSPTSSVTGELFF.

The V gene is TRBV6-6, the J gene TRBJ2-7; D may be TRBD1 or TRBD2 (5 bases each). From germline, CDR1 is MNHNY and CDR2 SVGAGI (reference sequence). Deletions cut 1 base from V and 2 bases from J, with 9 bases between. The CDR3 runs to 14 residues. The CDR3 region is CASSYLGPTYEQYF. CDR3 bases: TGTGCCAGCAGTTACTTGGGACCTACCTACGAGCAGTACTTC.

The V and J genes are TRBV7-3 and TRBJ2-3; tentative D call: TRBD1 (6 bases). Between the trimmed V and J ends, which lost 5 bases and 5 bases, there was a span of 20 bases. Germline CDR1 and CDR2: SGHTA and FQGTGA. This CDR3 has 16 residues. In nucleotides, the CDR3 is TGTGCCAGCAGCCCCCAGGCCCCAGGGGCAGGAGATACGCAGTATTTT. This codes for CASSPQAPGAGDTQYF.

This clonotype appeared a few times. J is TRBJ2-1 and V is TRBV27, with 10 bases fitting TRBD2. Germline CDR1 is MNHEY and CDR2 is SMNVEV (reference sequence). The length of the CDR3 is 17 residues. V dropped 4 bases and J dropped 4; count of bases not matched to a gene: 10. For the CDR3, the DNA is TGTGCCAGCAGTTCCTCCTATACTAGCGGGATATACAATGAGCAGTTCTTC. It specifies CASSSSYTSGIYNEQFF.

The chain links TRBV27 to TRBJ2-1, with D possibly TRBD2 on 5 matching bases. V was clipped by 2 bases and J by 8 bases, with 13 bases between them. CDR3 length equals 14 residues. Germline V gives CDR1 MNHEY, CDR2 SMNVEV (reference sequence). The CDR3 region is CASSLVARRDEQFF. CDR3 sequence (DNA): TGTGCCAGCAGTTTAGTGGCTAGGCGGGATGAGCAGTTCTTC.

In this sample, this clonotype turned up a few times. The chain joins TRBV12-3 or TRBV12-4 to TRBJ1-2; D not certain. The CDR3 contains 14 residues. V was cut by 3 bases and J by 4 bases, with 12 bases left in between. For the CDR3, the DNA is TGTGCCAGCAGTTTCGGGATAAGTTCCTATGGCTACACCTTC. Encoded protein: CASSFGISSYGYTF.

This clonotype has more than one count but fewer than ten. This chain links TRBV7-2 with TRBJ2-5; 11 bases are shared with TRBD1. Germline CDR1 is SGHTA and CDR2 is FQGNSA. J lost 5 bases, V lost 0 bases, and 8 bases had no gene match. The CDR3 is made up of 17 amino acids. Written as DNA, the CDR3 is TGTGCCAGCAGCTTAGCATCCCCGGGACAGGGGGAGGAGACCCAGTACTTC. This translates into CASSLASPGQGEETQYF.

This clonotype appeared a few times. This chain joins TRBV6-5 and TRBJ2-2, with D uncertain. Between the trimmed V and J ends, which lost 0 bases and 0 bases, there was a span of 11 bases. This CDR3 has 17 amino acids. The germline V gene encodes CDR1 MNHEY and CDR2 SVGAGI. The CDR3 sequence: CASSYSQGWANTGELFF. The DNA of the CDR3 is TGTGCCAGCAGTTACTCCCAAGGGTGGGCGAACACCGGGGAGCTGTTTTTT.